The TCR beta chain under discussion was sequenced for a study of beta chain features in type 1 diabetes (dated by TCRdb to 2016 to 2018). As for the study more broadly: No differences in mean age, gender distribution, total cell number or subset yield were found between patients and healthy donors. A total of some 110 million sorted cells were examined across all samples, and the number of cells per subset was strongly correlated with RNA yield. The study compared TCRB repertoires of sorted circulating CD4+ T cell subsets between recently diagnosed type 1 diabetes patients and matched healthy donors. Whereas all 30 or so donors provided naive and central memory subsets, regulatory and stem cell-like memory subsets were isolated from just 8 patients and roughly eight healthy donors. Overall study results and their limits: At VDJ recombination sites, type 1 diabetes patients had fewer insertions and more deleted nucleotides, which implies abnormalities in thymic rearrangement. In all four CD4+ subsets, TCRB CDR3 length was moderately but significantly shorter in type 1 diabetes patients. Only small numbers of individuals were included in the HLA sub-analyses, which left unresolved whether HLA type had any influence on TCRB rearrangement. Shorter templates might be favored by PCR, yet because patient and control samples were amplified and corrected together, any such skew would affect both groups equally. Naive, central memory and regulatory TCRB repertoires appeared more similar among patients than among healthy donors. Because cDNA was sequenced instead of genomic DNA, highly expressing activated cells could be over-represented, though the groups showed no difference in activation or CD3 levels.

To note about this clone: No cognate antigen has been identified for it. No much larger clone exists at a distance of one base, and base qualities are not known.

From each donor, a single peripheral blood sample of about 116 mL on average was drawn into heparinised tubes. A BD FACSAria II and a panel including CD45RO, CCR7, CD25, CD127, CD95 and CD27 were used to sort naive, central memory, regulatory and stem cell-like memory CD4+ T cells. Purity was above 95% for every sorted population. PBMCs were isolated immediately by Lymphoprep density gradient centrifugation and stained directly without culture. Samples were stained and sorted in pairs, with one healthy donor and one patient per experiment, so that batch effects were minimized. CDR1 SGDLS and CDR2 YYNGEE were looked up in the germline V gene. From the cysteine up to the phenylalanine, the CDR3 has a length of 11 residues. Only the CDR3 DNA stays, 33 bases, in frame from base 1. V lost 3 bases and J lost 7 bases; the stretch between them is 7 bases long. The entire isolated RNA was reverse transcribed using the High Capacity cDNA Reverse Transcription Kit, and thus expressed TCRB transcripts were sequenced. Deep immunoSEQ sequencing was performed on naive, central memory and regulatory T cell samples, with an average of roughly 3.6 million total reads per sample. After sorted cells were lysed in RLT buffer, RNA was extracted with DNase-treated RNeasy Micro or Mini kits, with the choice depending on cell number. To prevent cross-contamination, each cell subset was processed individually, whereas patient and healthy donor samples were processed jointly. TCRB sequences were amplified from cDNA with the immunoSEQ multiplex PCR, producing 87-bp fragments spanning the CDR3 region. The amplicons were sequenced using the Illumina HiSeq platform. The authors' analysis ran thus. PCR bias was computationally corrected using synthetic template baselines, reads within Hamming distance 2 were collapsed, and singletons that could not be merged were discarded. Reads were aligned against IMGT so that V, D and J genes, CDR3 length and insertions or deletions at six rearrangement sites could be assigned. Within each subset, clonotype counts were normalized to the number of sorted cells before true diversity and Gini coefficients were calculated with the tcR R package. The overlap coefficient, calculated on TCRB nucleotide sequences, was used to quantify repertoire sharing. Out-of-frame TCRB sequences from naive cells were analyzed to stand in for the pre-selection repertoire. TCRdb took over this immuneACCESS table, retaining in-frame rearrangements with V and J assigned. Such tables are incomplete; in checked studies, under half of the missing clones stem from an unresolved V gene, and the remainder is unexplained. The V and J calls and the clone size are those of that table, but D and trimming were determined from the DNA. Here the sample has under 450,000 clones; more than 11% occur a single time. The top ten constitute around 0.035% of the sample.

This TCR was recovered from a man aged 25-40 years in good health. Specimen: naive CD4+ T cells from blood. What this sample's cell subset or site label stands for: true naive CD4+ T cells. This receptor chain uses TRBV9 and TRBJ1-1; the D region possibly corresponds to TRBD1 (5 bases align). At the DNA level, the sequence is TGTGCCAGCAGCGCAGGGTTTGAAGCTTTCTTT. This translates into CASSAGFEAFF.